Here is one T cell receptor beta chain with its context. Its antigen remains unknown. These data belong to a study of blood T cells in healthy people across ages. Combining a sample-barcoded 5' primer with a J-beta primer mix, a second PCR ran for roughly 7 to 12 cycles. A single record per CDR3 protein comes from TCRdb applying MiXCR to the 5' RACE reads. The data hold approximately 730,000 distinct CDR3 sequences, with roughly 47% observed a single time. Trimming took 6 bases from V and 0 from J, leaving 10 bases between them. CDR1 SNHLY and CDR2 FYNNEI come from the germline V gene. This CDR3 has 14 residues. General study findings and limits: Older age went with lower TCR beta diversity per million T cells, in a roughly linear way.

This clonotype was obtained from an older woman in good health. The J gene is TRBJ2-3, the V gene TRBV2; no clear D gene. Sequencing was done on a sample of blood. CDR3 nucleotide sequence: TGTGCCAGCAGCAACCTTGTTAGCACAGATACGCAGTATTTT. Protein product: CASSNLVSTDTQYF. The full variable domain, in which reference TRBV2 and TRBJ2-3 provide the parts outside the CDR3, is EPEVTQTPSHQVTQMGQEVILRCVPISNHLYFYWYRQILGQKVEFLVSFYNNEISEKSEIFDDQFSVERPDGSNFTLKIRSTKLEDSAMYFCASSNLVSTDTQYFGPGTRLTVL.